This T cell receptor (beta chain) was sequenced during a study of graft-versus-host responses after intestinal transplantation. General study findings and limits: Recipient bone marrow held GvH clones, some seen earlier in ileum or blood.

CDR3 length: 15 residues. V shed 6 bases and J shed 1 base, with 13 bases lying between them. Germline CDR1 and CDR2: MNHEY and SVGAGI. Repertoires were generated with immunoSEQ multiplex PCR, while TCRdb's copy carries only in-frame clones and drops some. The data contain roughly 46,000 clones, 90% to 95% of them singletons. As for this clone: Its antigen is undetermined.

This material consisted of PBMCs, taken approximately 740 days after a first intestinal transplant, on the day of a second. The clonotype was recovered from a human patient who received an intestinal transplant, so some T cells may come from the graft donor. This chain connects TRBV6-5 to TRBJ1-3; possibly TRBD1 for D (6 bases). DNA for the CDR3: TGTGCCAGCAGCCTCTCCAGGGGTTCTGGAAACACCATATATTTT. Protein sequence: CASSLSRGSGNTIYF.